What follows are 18 T cell receptor beta chains derived from one specimen sequenced in a study of blood T cells in healthy people across ages. PCR was performed a second time for 7 to 11 cycles using a sample-barcoded 5' primer and a J-beta primer mix. From the 5' RACE reads, TCRdb called clonotypes with MiXCR, one entry per CDR3 protein. The sample lists 850,000 to 1,100,000 distinct CDR3 sequences; roughly two fifths were seen once. The sequencing sample was made of blood. Receptors originate from a man between 18 and 35 years old in good health.

A remark on this clonotype: A read error may produce the germline difference seen at one junction end. The chain recombines TRBV7-9 with TRBJ2-7; D may match TRBD1 or TRBD2 (7 bases each). Germline values: CDR1 SEHNR, CDR2 FQNEAQ (reference sequence). This CDR3 has 17 amino acids. The CDR3 nucleotides read TGTGCCAGCAGCCTAGCGGCCCAGACAGGGAGGTTTAATGAGCAGTACTTC. Protein: CASSLAAQTGRFNEQYF.

This clonotype was seen a handful of times. The chain carries TRBV6-2 or TRBV6-3 and TRBJ1-2; 9 bases line up with TRBD1. V lost 7 bases to trimming and J lost 13 bases; unmatched junction nucleotides: 4. CDR1 is MNHEY, CDR2 SVGEGT, per germline. CDR3 length equals 10 residues. CDR3 loop: CASKQGAVTF. The CDR3, as DNA: TGTGCCAGCAAACAGGGGGCTGTCACCTTC.

With regard to this clonotype: With a much larger clone just one base away, this may be a read error. Written as DNA, the CDR3 is TGCAGTGCTGGCCCAGCGGGGCAACAGCAGTACTTC. It codes for CSAGPAGQQQYF. The rearrangement links TRBV20-1 to TRBJ2-5; TRBD2 matches at 7 bases. The V gene end was trimmed by 5 bases and the J gene end by 11 bases; junction bases not matched to a gene: 11. CDR3 length: 12 amino acids. Looked up from germline, CDR1 is DFQATT and CDR2 is SNEGSKA (reference sequence).

This clonotype occurred a few times. The genes are TRBV20-1 and TRBJ1-6; perhaps TRBD1 as D (6 bases). Trimming took 3 bases from V and 5 from J, leaving 8 bases between them. This CDR3 spans 13 amino acids. The germline V gene encodes CDR1 DFQATT and CDR2 SNEGSKA (reference sequence). DNA for the CDR3: TGCAGTGCTAGGAGGGGGGATAATTCACCCCTCCACTTT. As protein: CSARRGDNSPLHF.

Ten or more counts support this clonotype. V is TRBV29-1 and J is TRBJ2-3; 9 positions agree with TRBD1. With 6 bases clipped from V and 6 bases from J, the junction kept 10 bases outside the gene matches. Per the germline V gene, CDR1 is SQVTM and CDR2 is ANQGSEA. This CDR3 contains 14 residues. The CDR3 region has the DNA TGCAGCGTCGACGGGACAGGGATTTCGGATACGCAGTATTTT. Its protein product is CSVDGTGISDTQYF.

V is TRBV10-3 and J is TRBJ2-2, with D unclear. This CDR3 has 16 amino acids. The germline V gene encodes CDR1 ENHRY and CDR2 SYGVKD. Trimming took off 3 bases at V and 4 bases at J, with 15 bases between the two ends. This chain's CDR3 is CAISDQPPATTGELFF. For the CDR3, the DNA is TGTGCCATCAGTGACCAACCCCCGGCCACCACCGGGGAGCTGTTTTTT.

This clonotype was seen only a few times. The gene calls are TRBV4-2 and TRBJ1-2; D not resolved. Germline V gene sequence: CDR1 LGHNA, CDR2 YNFKEQ. V dropped 1 base and J dropped 8 bases, with 14 bases sitting between them. This CDR3 contains 14 residues. The DNA for the CDR3 is TGTGCCAGCAGCCAAGTACTGGGCCCCCTGGGCTACACCTTC. This sequence encodes CASSQVLGPLGYTF.

The chain links TRBV6-6 to TRBJ2-7; D is uncertain. This CDR3 region has 11 residues. Trimming shortened V by 7 bases and J by 2 bases, and 6 bases separated the two germline ends. Per germline, CDR1 MNHNY and CDR2 SVGAGI (reference sequence). CDR3: CASNNTYEQYF. DNA of the CDR3: TGTGCCAGCAATAATACCTACGAGCAGTACTTC.

The V and J genes are TRBV6-5 and TRBJ1-1; D unclear. CDR3 length: 13 residues. Germline V gene data show CDR1 as MNHEY and CDR2 as SVGAGI. The V end was cut by 4 bases, the J end by 7 bases, with 13 bases between. Here the CDR3 reads CASSSLLFVEAFF. The CDR3 nucleotides read TGTGCCAGCAGTTCTCTACTTTTTGTTGAAGCTTTCTTT.

This clonotype was picked up many times. The chain is built from TRBV3-1 and TRBJ2-3; D not certain. CDR1 is LGHDT and CDR2 is YNNKEL in the germline V gene (reference sequence). V dropped 0 bases and J dropped 4 bases, with 14 bases sitting between them. There are 16 residues in the CDR3. The CDR3 here is CASSQDVADGPDTQYF. The CDR3, as DNA: TGTGCCAGCAGCCAAGATGTGGCGGATGGACCAGATACGCAGTATTTT.

V gene TRBV5-1 combines with J gene TRBJ2-4, with a weak D call TRBD2 (5 bases). The assigned J gene may be wrong: the sequence end matches TRBJ2-7 better. Germline V CDR1 and CDR2: SGHRS, YFSETQ. The CDR3 contains 13 residues. CDR3 DNA sequence: TGCGCCAGCAGCTATTCAGGAGGTCTCGAGCAGTACTTC. Translating it yields CASSYSGGLEQYF.

The chain links TRBV20-1 to TRBJ2-1, with a weak D call TRBD2 (6 bases). V was shortened by 6 bases and J by 0 bases, with 15 bases between the two germline ends. The CDR3 has 15 amino acids. The germline gives CDR1 DFQATT, CDR2 SNEGSKA (reference sequence). CDR3 sequence: CSAQTTGSSYNEQFF. Here the CDR3 DNA reads TGCAGTGCCCAAACGACCGGGAGCTCCTACAATGAGCAGTTCTTC.

In its sample, this clonotype was seen a few times. This chain joins TRBV4-3 and TRBJ2-3, with 9 nucleotides matching TRBD2. This CDR3 is built from 17 residues. CDR1 LGHNA and CDR2 YSLEER come from the germline V gene. The V segment lost 1 base and the J segment 3 bases; nucleotides outside the gene matches: 8. In DNA form, the CDR3 reads TGCGCCAGCAGCCAAGTCCCGGCGGGGGGGCGGACAGATACGCAGTATTTT. This codes for CASSQVPAGGRTDTQYF.

This clonotype came up many times. V and J are TRBV29-1 and TRBJ2-5; D possibly corresponds to TRBD2 (6 bases). Germline lookup yields CDR1 SQVTM and CDR2 ANQGSEA. V was clipped by 5 bases and J by 3 bases, with 10 bases between them. This CDR3 has 12 amino acids. The CDR3 coding sequence is TGCAGCGTTTTGGCGGGAAAAGAGACCCAGTACTTC. Protein: CSVLAGKETQYF.

This clonotype appeared once. This chain links TRBV12-3 or TRBV12-4 with TRBJ2-7; D unresolved. Between the trimmed V and J ends, which lost 4 bases and 4 bases, there was a span of 11 bases. This CDR3 is built from 13 residues. The CDR3 is CASSWSHFYEQYF. The CDR3 DNA reads as TGTGCCAGCAGTTGGAGTCATTTTTACGAGCAGTACTTC.

This clonotype occurred a few times. This chain links TRBV10-3 with TRBJ1-2; weak D call: TRBD1 (6 bases). Germline CDR1 is ENHRY and CDR2 is SYGVKD. This CDR3 has 16 residues. V was cut by 8 bases and J by 0 bases, with 19 bases left in between. This chain's CDR3 is CAIGGYGQRANYGYTF. CDR3 DNA: TGTGCCATCGGGGGATATGGACAGAGAGCTAACTATGGCTACACCTTC.

Points on this clonotype: This may be a read error: a much more frequent sequence differs by one nucleotide. The V gene is TRBV24-1, the J gene TRBJ2-1; D is unresolved. Matching the DNA end better, TRBJ2-7 makes the J call doubtful. CDR1 is KGHDR and CDR2 is SFDVKD in the germline V gene. The CDR3 is 13 residues long. In DNA, the CDR3 is TGTGCCACCAGTGCTGGGAAGTACAATGAGCAGTACTTC. Its protein is CATSAGKYNEQYF.

The chain employs TRBV20-1 and TRBJ1-4, with D unclear. Between the trimmed V and J ends, which lost 0 bases and 8 bases, there was a span of 10 bases. Germline-derived CDR1 and CDR2 are DFQATT and SNEGSKA (reference sequence). The CDR3 has 13 amino acids. CDR3 DNA sequence: TGCAGTGCTAGAGATAGGCTAGGAGAAAAACTGTTTTTT. Translated: CSARDRLGEKLFF.